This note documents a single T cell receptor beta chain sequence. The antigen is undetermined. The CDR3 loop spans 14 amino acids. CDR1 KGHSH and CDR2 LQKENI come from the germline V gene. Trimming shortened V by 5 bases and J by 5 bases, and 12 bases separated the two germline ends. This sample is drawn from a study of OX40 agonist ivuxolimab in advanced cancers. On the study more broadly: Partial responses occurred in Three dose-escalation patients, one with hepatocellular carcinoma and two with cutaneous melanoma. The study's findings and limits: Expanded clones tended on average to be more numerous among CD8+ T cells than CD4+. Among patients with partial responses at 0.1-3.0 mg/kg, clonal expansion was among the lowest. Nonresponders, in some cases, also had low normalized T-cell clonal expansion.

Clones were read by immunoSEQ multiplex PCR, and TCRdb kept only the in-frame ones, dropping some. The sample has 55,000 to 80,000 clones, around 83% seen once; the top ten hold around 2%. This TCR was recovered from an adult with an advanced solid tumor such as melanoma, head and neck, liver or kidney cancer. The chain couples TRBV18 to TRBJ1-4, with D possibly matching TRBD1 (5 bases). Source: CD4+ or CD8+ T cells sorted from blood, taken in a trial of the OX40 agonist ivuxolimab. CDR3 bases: TGTGCCAGCTCAGCCGGGACGCGGAATGAAAAACTGTTTTTT. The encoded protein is CASSAGTRNEKLFF.